This is a list of T cell receptor beta chains from one sample in a study of tumor-infiltrating lymphocytes in primary liver carcinoma. TCRdb recomputed calls from the multiplex PCR reads with MiXCR, one row per CDR3 protein. Here the sample spans around 47,000 distinct CDR3 sequences, approximately 70% being singletons. The sequencing sample was made of liver tumor tissue from sampling region 2. These receptor sequences come from a man between 40 and 49 years old with primary liver carcinoma and hepatitis B virus infection. The CDR3 runs from the conserved cysteine through the conserved F or W. A D gene is named only where the DNA matches it firmly. A row's size may be missing; if present it is once, few, many or a size class.

CDR3nt,CDR3aa,abundance,j_gene,d_gene,v_gene
TGTGCCTGCAGCCCTCGGACTAGCGGGTGGGCCAGATTTTCAGATACGCAGTATTTT,CACSPRTSGWARFSDTQYF,.,TRBJ2-3,TRBD2,TRBV6-5
TGTGTCAGCAGTTACTCGAGGGTCCCCAATCAGCCCAAGCATTTT,CVSSYSRVPNQPKHF,.,TRBJ1-5,.,TRBV6-2/TRBV6-3
TGTGCTAGCAACTATACAGGACCTTTCTCCGCGGTACTGTTTTTT,CASNYTGPFSAVLFF,.,TRBJ2-2,.,TRBV11-1
TGCAGCGTGCAGGGGACAGGGGAGACCCAGTACTTC,CSVQGTGETQYF,once,TRBJ2-5,TRBD1,TRBV29-1
TGTGCCGGCGGCTTACTATCGGGGAACACCGGGGAGCTGTTTTTT,CAGGLLSGNTGELFF,.,TRBJ2-2,.,TRBV11-2
TGTGCCAGCAGTTTAGAGGGCGGTGAACAGCCCCAGCATTTT,CASSLEGGEQPQHF,many,TRBJ1-5,.,TRBV28
TGCTGCGTACAAGTTACAGGGGGCGAGAGCGTGCAGTACTTC,CCVQVTGGESVQYF,.,TRBJ2-7,TRBD1,TRBV29-1
TGTACCAGCAGTTCCGGACTACCGTACGAGCAGTACTTC,CTSSSGLPYEQYF,.,TRBJ2-7,.,TRBV6-5
TGTGCCAGCACCCACCCCATTGGACAGGGAGGTATTGAACTGTTTTTT,CASTHPIGQGGIELFF,.,TRBJ1-4,TRBD1,TRBV6-1
TGTGCCAGCAGCCCTGGCTCAATCCAGGGTACTGAGCGGGAGGCCCAGTACTTC,CASSPGSIQGTEREAQYF,once,TRBJ2-5,TRBD2,TRBV11-2
TGTGCCAGCGGCTCTATCAGGAACTCCTACGATCAGTACTTC,CASGSIRNSYDQYF,.,TRBJ2-7,.,TRBV11-2
TGTACCAGCAGTTCCGGACTAGCGTACGAGCAGTATTTC,CTSSSGLAYEQYF,.,TRBJ2-7,TRBD2,TRBV6-5
TGTGCCAGCTGCACTAGAGGGACAGAAGAAGAGACCCAGTACTTC,CASCTRGTEEETQYF,.,TRBJ2-5,TRBD1,TRBV7-9
TGCAGCGTCTGGGCGGGGGGCGGAGATACGCAGTATTTC,CSVWAGGGDTQYF,.,TRBJ2-3,TRBD2,TRBV29-1
TGTGTCAGCAGTCCGACTAGCGGGAGATTAGATACGCAGTACTTT,CVSSPTSGRLDTQYF,.,TRBJ2-3,TRBD2,TRBV6-1
TGCAGTGCTAGAGCACCGGGACAGGGAGGGTTAGGCCAGCATTTT,CSARAPGQGGLGQHF,few,TRBJ1-5,TRBD1,TRBV20-1
TGCAGTGCTAGGCCTGGCGGGAGATCCTACGAGCAGTACTTC,CSARPGGRSYEQYF,many,TRBJ2-7,TRBD2,TRBV20-1
TGTGCCAGCTGTCAAGGGGTAGAAGGTATCGGGGAGCTGTTCTTT,CASCQGVEGIGELFF,.,TRBJ2-2,.,TRBV4-2
TGTGACGGCAGCCCTACAGGGGCCTACGAGCAGTATTTC,CDGSPTGAYEQYF,.,TRBJ2-7,TRBD1,TRBV6-2/TRBV6-3
TGTGTCAGTAGTCGACTAGCGGATTACACTGAGCAGTTCTTC,CVSSRLADYTEQFF,.,TRBJ2-1,TRBD2,TRBV6-5
TGCGCCAGCAGCTTGGCCATGCTAGCCCAAGAGACCCAGTACTTC,CASSLAMLAQETQYF,many,TRBJ2-5,.,TRBV5-1
TGTGCCAGCAGCTCGATACTGGTTTCACCCCTCCACTTT,CASSSILVSPLHF,few,TRBJ1-6,.,TRBV11-1
TGCGCCTGCAGCTTGGATCCGGGACTGGCCGAAAAACTGTTTTTT,CACSLDPGLAEKLFF,.,TRBJ1-4,.,TRBV5-1
TGTGCCAGCAGCGCAATGAGTTCCGGGGAGCGGTTTTTT,CASSAMSSGERFF,.,TRBJ2-2,.,TRBV9
TGTGCCATCAGCTCTAACGGGAACTCCTGCGAGCAGTACTTC,CAISSNGNSCEQYF,.,TRBJ2-7,.,TRBV11-2
TGTGCCTGGAGCCGACTAGCGTTCACAGGTACACAGTATTTT,CAWSRLAFTGTQYF,once,TRBJ2-3,TRBD2,TRBV30
TGTGCCAGCAGCGCTGCTCCTATTGCCACAGGCTATGGCTACATCTTC,CASSAAPIATGYGYIF,.,TRBJ1-2,.,TRBV28
TGTACCAGCAGCATGGGGGGAGACAGGGGCATCTCCCTCTCTGGGGCCGACGTCCTGACTTTC,CTSSMGGDRGISLSGADVLTF,.,TRBJ2-6,TRBD1,TRBV11-2
TGTACCAGCAGTTCCGGACTAGCGTACGACCAGTACTTC,CTSSSGLAYDQYF,.,TRBJ2-7,TRBD2,TRBV6-5
TGTGCCAGCAGCCGACCTGGACAGGGCTCCTTCGAGCAGTACTTC,CASSRPGQGSFEQYF,.,TRBJ2-7,TRBD1,TRBV14
TGTGCCAGTAGTGCCGTAGCGCGATGGGTAAACAATGAGCAGCTCTTC,CASSAVARWVNNEQLF,.,TRBJ2-1,.,TRBV14
TGCGCCAGCGGTGCGCCGGGACGACAAGAGACCCAGTACTTC,CASGAPGRQETQYF,once,TRBJ2-5,.,TRBV10-2
TGTGCCAGCAGTTACCCCGAAGGGGGAGGAGACGAGCAGTACTTC,CASSYPEGGGDEQYF,medium-sized,TRBJ2-7,.,TRBV6-6
TGTGCCAGCGTTGGACGAAGAGGGAGCGGGGAGCTGTTTTTT,CASVGRRGSGELFF,.,TRBJ2-2,.,TRBV10-2
TGTGCCACCACGCGGGGCACCGCATTAAATCAGCCACAGCATTTT,CATTRGTALNQPQHF,once,TRBJ1-5,.,TRBV12-3/TRBV12-4
TGTGCCAGCAGCTCGAACCGGGGCAGGGCCCACGAGCAGTATTTC,CASSSNRGRAHEQYF,.,TRBJ2-7,.,TRBV5-4
TGTACCAACAGCCTTACTAGCGCCTACGAGCAGTACTTC,CTNSLTSAYEQYF,.,TRBJ2-7,TRBD2,TRBV7-8
TGTGCCAGCAGAGCAGCAGGGGTCCAGGCCCAGCATTTT,CASRAAGVQAQHF,.,TRBJ1-5,.,TRBV14
TGTGCCAGCAGTGAAATGAGCCATCAGCCCCGGCATTTC,CASSEMSHQPRHF,once,TRBJ1-5,.,TRBV6-1
TGTGCCAGCAGCACCCCACTGATTGGGGAGCAGTTCTTC,CASSTPLIGEQFF,many,TRBJ2-1,.,TRBV5-4
TGTGCCAGCGGTGAGACTAGCGGGAGTTCCCATGAGCAATTCTTC,CASGETSGSSHEQFF,.,TRBJ2-1,TRBD2,TRBV6-1
TGTGTCAGCAGTTTTTCAGGAGCCGCTAAAGCTTTCTTT,CVSSFSGAAKAFF,.,TRBJ1-1,.,TRBV12-3/TRBV12-4
TGTGCCAGCAGCTGGGGAGTGTACTCGCCCTACGAGCAGTATTTC,CASSWGVYSPYEQYF,.,TRBJ2-7,.,TRBV5-5
TGTGCCAGCAGTTTAGGCTACGGGCAGTACTTC,CASSLGYGQYF,.,TRBJ2-7,.,TRBV11-2
TGTGCCAGCAGCTTAGATCGGATAGGGTCTGACACTGAAGCTTTCTTT,CASSLDRIGSDTEAFF,once,TRBJ1-1,.,TRBV11-2
TGTGTCAGCAGCCAAGCCCCCGGCCCCAGACGTACCCAGTACTTC,CVSSQAPGPRRTQYF,.,TRBJ2-5,.,TRBV3-1
TGCGCCAGCACCCGACAGGGGAAAGGGAGCCAAGAGACCCAGTACTTC,CASTRQGKGSQETQYF,many,TRBJ2-5,TRBD1,TRBV5-1
TGTGCCAGCAGCTCCCAATCTAGCGGGGGATCCTTCAATGAGCAGTTCTTC,CASSSQSSGGSFNEQFF,.,TRBJ2-1,TRBD2,TRBV5-1
TGCAGCGGTATAGACTGTGAAGAGACCCAGTACTTC,CSGIDCEETQYF,.,TRBJ2-5,.,TRBV29-1
TGCAGCGCCATGACATCTGGGACCGGCACTTCCTACGATCAGTACTTT,CSAMTSGTGTSYDQYF,.,TRBJ2-7,.,TRBV29-1
TGTGCCTGCAGTTGGGCATCCAGGGAGATGGAGACCCAGTACTTC,CACSWASREMETQYF,few,TRBJ2-5,.,TRBV6-2/TRBV6-3
TGTGCCAGCAGCCATGGTGATGGAAGACCCCTCCAATTT,CASSHGDGRPLQF,.,TRBJ1-6,.,TRBV14
TGCAGCGTTGGGACTAGCGGGAGCTACAATGAGCAGTTCTTC,CSVGTSGSYNEQFF,many,TRBJ2-1,TRBD2,TRBV29-1
TGTGCCAGCAGTCCGCTGGGACAAGGCTCCTACAATGAGCAGTTCTTC,CASSPLGQGSYNEQFF,.,TRBJ2-1,.,TRBV6-2/TRBV6-3
TGCAGAGTTTCCAGACTAGCGGGAAACGGCGAGCAGTTCTTC,CRVSRLAGNGEQFF,.,TRBJ2-1,TRBD2,TRBV29-1
TGTGCCATCTCCCTCGCGGAGAACTACGAGCAGTACTTC,CAISLAENYEQYF,many,TRBJ2-7,.,TRBV10-3
TGTGCCAGCAACTTGGAAGGGTACTCTGGAAACACCACATATTTT,CASNLEGYSGNTTYF,.,TRBJ1-3,.,TRBV5-6
TGCAGTGCTAGAGGAGGGACCACAGATACGCAGTATTTT,CSARGGTTDTQYF,.,TRBJ2-3,.,TRBV20-1